This T cell receptor beta chain originates from a study of blood T cell repertoires in COVID-19. Study summary: Collection of acute and convalescent COVID-19 samples took place in the United States, Italy and Spain. PBMCs, B-cell-depleted T cells, or T cells were the source of the cDNA or gDNA that made up the material.

As processed by the authors: Amplification from reference gene primers served as the basis for estimated nucleated cell counts. Using immunoSEQ multiplex PCR, the repertoire was profiled, and TCRdb retains in-frame clones only, with some absent. The V and J calls and clone size are taken from that table; D and trimming were inferred from the DNA. The sample has 120,000 to 150,000 clones, 80% to 90% seen once; the top ten hold about 8%. CDR1 is LNHDA, CDR2 SQIVND, per germline (reference sequence). V gave up 6 bases and J gave up 8 bases, with 26 bases separating them. The CDR3 extends over 17 amino acids.

The V gene is TRBV19, the J gene TRBJ2-1, with D perhaps matching TRBD2 (7 bases). The sample consisted of peripheral blood. The sequence derives from a human donor with acute or convalescent COVID-19. The donor label of this sample is uncertain. DNA for the CDR3: TGTGCCAGTAGCGAGGGGGGGGGACTTGGGTTTACCTATGAGCAGTTCTTC. It is translated as CASSEGGGLGFTYEQFF.